This T cell receptor (beta chain) was found in a study of OX40 agonist ivuxolimab in advanced cancers. Some clones are missing from TCRdb's copy, which holds only in-frame ones; the method was immunoSEQ multiplex PCR. The top ten hold around 0.53% of the sample, which has tens of thousands of clones, about 87% seen once. The sequenced sample was CD4+ or CD8+ T cells sorted from blood, obtained in a trial of the OX40 agonist ivuxolimab. The clonotype comes from an adult with an advanced solid tumor such as melanoma, head and neck, liver or kidney cancer.

The CDR3 DNA follows: TGTGCCTCAACGTCGGGGGAAACTGAAGCTTTCTTT. It specifies CASTSGETEAFF. The J gene is TRBJ1-1, the V gene TRBV7-9, with D tentatively TRBD1 (5 bases). Trimming left V 11 bases short and J 5 bases short, with 15 bases between. This CDR3 contains 12 residues. Germline-derived CDR1 and CDR2 are SEHNR and FQNEAQ (reference sequence).